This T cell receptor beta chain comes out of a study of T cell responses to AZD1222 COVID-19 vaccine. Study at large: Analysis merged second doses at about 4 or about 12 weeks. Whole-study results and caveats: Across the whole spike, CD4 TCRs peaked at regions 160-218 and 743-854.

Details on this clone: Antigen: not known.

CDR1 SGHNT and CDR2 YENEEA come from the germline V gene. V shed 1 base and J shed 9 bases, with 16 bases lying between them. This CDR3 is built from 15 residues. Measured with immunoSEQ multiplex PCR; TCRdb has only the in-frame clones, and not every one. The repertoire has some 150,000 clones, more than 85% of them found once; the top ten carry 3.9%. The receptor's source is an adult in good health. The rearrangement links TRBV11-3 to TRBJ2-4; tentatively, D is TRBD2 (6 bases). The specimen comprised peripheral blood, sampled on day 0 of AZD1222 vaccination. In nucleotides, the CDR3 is TGTGCCAGCAGCTTAGTAGTTGGGAGGTTGGGCATTCAGTACTTC. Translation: CASSLVVGRLGIQYF.